This T cell receptor (beta chain) was captured by sequencing in a study of T cells in Graves' hyperthyroidism and ophthalmopathy. This CDR3 region has 14 residues. Germline assignment: CDR1 DFQATT and CDR2 SNEGSKA (reference sequence). Regarding this clonotype: This clone may be a read error of a much larger clone one base away.

From RNA transcripts, TCR beta CDR3 regions were amplified. HTBI primers were employed in a first-round RT-PCR of the TCR CDR3. In TCRdb, the multiplex PCR reads were re-called with MiXCR into one record per CDR3 protein. Of around 350,000 distinct CDR3 sequences in the sample, about 18% were seen once. The clonotype originates from a woman aged 18-35 years with Graves' hyperthyroidism. Sequenced input: blood. This chain uses TRBV20-1 with TRBJ1-5; D is unresolved. The CDR3 protein is CIAHFDGRNQPQHF. CDR3 sequence (DNA): TGCATTGCCCATTTTGATGGGCGCAATCAGCCCCAGCATTTT.